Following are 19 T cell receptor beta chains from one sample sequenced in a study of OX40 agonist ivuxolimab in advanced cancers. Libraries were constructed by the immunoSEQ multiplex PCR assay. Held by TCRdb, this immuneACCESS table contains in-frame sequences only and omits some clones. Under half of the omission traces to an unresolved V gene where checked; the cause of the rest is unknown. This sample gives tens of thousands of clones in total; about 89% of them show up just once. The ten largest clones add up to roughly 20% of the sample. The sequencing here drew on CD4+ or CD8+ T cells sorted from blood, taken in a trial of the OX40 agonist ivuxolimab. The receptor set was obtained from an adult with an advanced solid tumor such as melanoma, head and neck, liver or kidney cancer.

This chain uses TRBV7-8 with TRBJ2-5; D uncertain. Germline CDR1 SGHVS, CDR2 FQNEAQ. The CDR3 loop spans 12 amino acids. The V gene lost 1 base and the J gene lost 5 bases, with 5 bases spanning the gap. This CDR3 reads CASSLGAETQYF. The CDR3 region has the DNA TGTGCCAGCAGCTTAGGAGCGGAGACCCAGTACTTC. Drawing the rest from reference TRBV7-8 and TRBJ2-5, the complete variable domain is GAGVSQSPRYKVAKRGQDVALRCDPISGHVSLFWYQQALGQGPEFLTYFQNEAQLDKSGLPSDRFFAERPEGSVSTLKIQRTQQEDSAVYLCASSLGAETQYFGPGTRLLVL.

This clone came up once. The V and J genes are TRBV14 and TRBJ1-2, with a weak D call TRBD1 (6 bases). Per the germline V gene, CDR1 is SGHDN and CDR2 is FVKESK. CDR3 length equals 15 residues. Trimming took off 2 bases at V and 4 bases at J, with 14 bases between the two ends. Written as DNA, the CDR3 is TGTGCCAGCAGCCAAAAACAGGGCTACAGCTATGGCTACACCTTC. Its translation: CASSQKQGYSYGYTF. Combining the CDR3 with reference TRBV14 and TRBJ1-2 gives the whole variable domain EAGVTQFPSHSVIEKGQTVTLRCDPISGHDNLYWYRRVMGKEIKFLLHFVKESKQDESGMPNNRFLAERTGGTYSTLKVQPAELEDSGVYFCASSQKQGYSYGYTFGSGTRLTVV.

As DNA, the CDR3 is TGTGCCAGCAGCCTGGGACAGGGCGCCTACGAGCAGTACTTC. Encoded protein: CASSLGQGAYEQYF. The chain is built from TRBV11-2 and TRBJ2-7; 9 bases fit TRBD1. The CDR3 runs 14 residues. In germline, CDR1 is SGHAT, CDR2 FQNNGV. V dropped 5 bases and J dropped 2; count of bases not matched to a gene: 4.

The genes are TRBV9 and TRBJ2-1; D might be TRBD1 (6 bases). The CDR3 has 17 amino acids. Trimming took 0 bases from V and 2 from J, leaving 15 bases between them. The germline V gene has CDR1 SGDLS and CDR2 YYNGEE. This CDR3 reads CASSVGYYRDTYNEQFF. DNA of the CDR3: TGTGCCAGCAGCGTAGGCTACTACAGGGATACCTACAATGAGCAGTTCTTC.

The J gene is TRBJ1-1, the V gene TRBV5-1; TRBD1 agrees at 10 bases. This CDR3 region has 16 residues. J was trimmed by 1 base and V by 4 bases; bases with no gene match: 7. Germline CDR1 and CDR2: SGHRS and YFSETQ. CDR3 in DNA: TGCGCCAGCAGCCCGGGACAGGGGACCGGGAACACTGAAGCTTTCTTT. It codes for CASSPGQGTGNTEAFF.

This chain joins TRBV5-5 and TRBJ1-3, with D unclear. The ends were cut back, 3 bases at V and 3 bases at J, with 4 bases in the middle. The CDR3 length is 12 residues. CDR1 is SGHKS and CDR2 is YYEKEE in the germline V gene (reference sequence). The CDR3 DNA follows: TGTGCCAGCAGCTCGGGTGGAAACACCATATATTTT. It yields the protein CASSSGGNTIYF.

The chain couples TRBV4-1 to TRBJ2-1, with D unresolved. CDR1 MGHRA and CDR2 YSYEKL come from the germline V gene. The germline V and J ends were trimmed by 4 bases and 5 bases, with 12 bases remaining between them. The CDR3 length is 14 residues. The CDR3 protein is CASSPLETNNEQFF. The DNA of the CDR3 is TGCGCCAGCAGCCCGTTGGAGACCAACAATGAGCAGTTCTTC.

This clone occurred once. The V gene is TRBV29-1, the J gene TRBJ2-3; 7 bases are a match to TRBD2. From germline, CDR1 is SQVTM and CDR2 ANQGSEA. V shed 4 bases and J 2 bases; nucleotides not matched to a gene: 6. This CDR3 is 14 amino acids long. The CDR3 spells CSVVGRGNTDTQYF. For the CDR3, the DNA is TGCAGCGTTGTGGGGCGGGGGAACACAGATACGCAGTATTTT.

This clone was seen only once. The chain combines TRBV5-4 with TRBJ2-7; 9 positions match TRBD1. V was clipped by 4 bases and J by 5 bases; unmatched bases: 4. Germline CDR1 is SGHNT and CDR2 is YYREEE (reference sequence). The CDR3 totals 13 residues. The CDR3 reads CASSRDRGDEQYF. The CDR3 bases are TGTGCCAGCAGCAGAGACAGGGGGGACGAGCAGTACTTC.

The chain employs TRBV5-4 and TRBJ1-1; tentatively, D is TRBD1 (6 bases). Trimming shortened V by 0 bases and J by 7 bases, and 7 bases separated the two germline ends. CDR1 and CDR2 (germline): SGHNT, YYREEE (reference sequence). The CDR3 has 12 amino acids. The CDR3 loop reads CASSLAGDEAFF. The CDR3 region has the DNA TGTGCCAGCAGCTTGGCAGGGGATGAAGCTTTCTTT.

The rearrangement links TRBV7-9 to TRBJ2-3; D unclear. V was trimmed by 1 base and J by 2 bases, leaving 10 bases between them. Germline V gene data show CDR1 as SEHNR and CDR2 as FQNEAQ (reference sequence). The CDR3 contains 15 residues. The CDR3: CASSLEETYTDTQYF. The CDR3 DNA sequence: TGTGCCAGCAGCTTAGAGGAGACCTACACAGATACGCAGTATTTT.

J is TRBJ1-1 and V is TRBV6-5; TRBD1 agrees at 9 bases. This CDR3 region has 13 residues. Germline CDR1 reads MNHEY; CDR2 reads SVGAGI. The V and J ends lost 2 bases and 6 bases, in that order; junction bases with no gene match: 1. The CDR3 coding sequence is TGTGCCAGCAGTTACGGGACAGGGTCTGAAGCTTTCTTT. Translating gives CASSYGTGSEAFF.

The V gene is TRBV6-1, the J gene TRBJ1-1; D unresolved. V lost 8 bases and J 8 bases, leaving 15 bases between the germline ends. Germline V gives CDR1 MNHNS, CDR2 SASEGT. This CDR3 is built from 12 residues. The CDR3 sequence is CASRVVEIEAFF. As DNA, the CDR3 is TGTGCCAGCCGGGTTGTCGAAATAGAAGCTTTCTTT.

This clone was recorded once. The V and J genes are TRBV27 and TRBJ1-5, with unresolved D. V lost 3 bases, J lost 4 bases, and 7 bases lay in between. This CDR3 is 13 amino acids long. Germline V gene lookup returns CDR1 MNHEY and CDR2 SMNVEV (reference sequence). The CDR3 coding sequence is TGTGCCAGCAGTTTTTACGCTAATCAGCCCCAGCATTTT. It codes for CASSFYANQPQHF.

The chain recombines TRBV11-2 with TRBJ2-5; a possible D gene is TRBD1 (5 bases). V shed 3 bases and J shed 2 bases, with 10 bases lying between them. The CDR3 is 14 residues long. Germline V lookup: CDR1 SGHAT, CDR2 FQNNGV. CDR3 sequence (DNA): TGTGCCAGCAGCTTGCCAGGGTGGCAAGAGACCCAGTACTTC. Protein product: CASSLPGWQETQYF.

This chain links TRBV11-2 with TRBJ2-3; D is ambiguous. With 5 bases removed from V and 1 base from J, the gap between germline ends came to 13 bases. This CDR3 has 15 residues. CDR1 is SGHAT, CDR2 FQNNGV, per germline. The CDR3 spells CASSPSLERTDTQYF. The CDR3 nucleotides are TGTGCCAGCAGCCCCTCCCTAGAGCGCACAGATACGCAGTATTTT. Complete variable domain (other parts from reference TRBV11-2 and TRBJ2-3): EAGVAQSPRYKIIEKRQSVAFWCNPISGHATLYWYQQILGQGPKLLIQFQNNGVVDDSQLPKDRFSAERLKGVDSTLKIQPAKLEDSAVYLCASSPSLERTDTQYFGPGTRLTVL.

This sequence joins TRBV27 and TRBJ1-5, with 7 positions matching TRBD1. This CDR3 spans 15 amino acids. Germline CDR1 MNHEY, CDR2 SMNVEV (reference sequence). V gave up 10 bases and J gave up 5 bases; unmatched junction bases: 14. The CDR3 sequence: CATMERDRLHQPQHF. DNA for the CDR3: TGTGCCACAATGGAGAGGGACAGACTCCATCAGCCCCAGCATTTT.

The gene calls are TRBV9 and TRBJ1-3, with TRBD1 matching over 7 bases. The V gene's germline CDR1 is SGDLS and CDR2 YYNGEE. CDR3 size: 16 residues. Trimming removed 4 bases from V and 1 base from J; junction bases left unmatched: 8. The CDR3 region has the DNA TGTGCCAGCAGCAAAACACAGGGGTATTCTGGAAACACCATATATTTT. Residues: CASSKTQGYSGNTIYF.

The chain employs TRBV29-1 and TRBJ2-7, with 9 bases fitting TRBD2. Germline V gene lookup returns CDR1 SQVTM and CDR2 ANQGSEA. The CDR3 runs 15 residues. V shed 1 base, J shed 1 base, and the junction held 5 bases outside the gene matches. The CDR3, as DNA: TGCAGCGTTGAAGGTAGGGGACTAGCATCCTACGAGCAGTACTTC. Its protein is CSVEGRGLASYEQYF.